Below are 18 T cell receptor beta chains sequenced from a single sample in a study of T cells in Graves' hyperthyroidism and ophthalmopathy. RNA transcripts provided the source from which TCR beta CDR3 regions were amplified. HTBI primers were employed in a first-round RT-PCR of the TCR CDR3. Via MiXCR, TCRdb re-called the multiplex PCR reads, giving one row per CDR3 protein. Among hundreds of thousands of distinct CDR3 sequences, approximately 36% were seen once, and the ten largest hold roughly 30%. Material for sequencing was blood. The receptors were sampled from a woman in her thirties or forties with Graves' hyperthyroidism.

This rearrangement joins TRBV6-5 to TRBJ2-5; 7 nucleotides agree with TRBD1. The length of the CDR3 is 15 residues. Germline CDR1 is MNHEY and CDR2 is SVGAGI. Trimming removed 4 bases from V and 2 bases from J; junction bases left unmatched: 7. This CDR3 is CASSSLEGAQETQYF. CDR3 nucleotide sequence: TGTGCCAGCAGTTCGTTAGAGGGGGCTCAAGAGACCCAGTACTTC.

The sample holds one count of this clonotype. This chain joins TRBV20-1 and TRBJ1-2, with 9 positions matching TRBD1. Germline V gene lookup returns CDR1 DFQATT and CDR2 SNEGSKA (reference sequence). The CDR3 covers 12 residues. J gave up 11 bases and V 6 bases, and 10 bases lay outside the gene matches. This CDR3 reads CSANPGQGGYTF. The CDR3 bases are TGCAGTGCCAACCCGGGACAGGGAGGTTACACCTTC.

This clonotype was detected many times. As the CDR3 is not closed by the conserved phenylalanine or tryptophan, this likely results from a read error. The DNA is omitted, as the CDR3 cannot be located on it reliably, and the CDR3 follows TCRdb's listing. The gene calls are TRBV13 and TRBJ1-2. Inclusive of both ends, the CDR3 amounts to 11 amino acids. Germline assignment: CDR1 PRHDT and CDR2 FYEKMQ (reference sequence). The CDR3 spells CASSLGQESLI.

This clonotype was picked up one time. Sequence at one end of the junction differs from germline and may be a read error. The chain links TRBV20-1 to TRBJ2-7, with 10 bases aligning to TRBD2. The V gene's germline CDR1 is DFQATT and CDR2 SNEGSKA (reference sequence). The CDR3 sequence is 15 residues long. The CDR3 bases are TGCAGTGTGCGGGGTTGGCTAGCGGGAGTTTACGAGCGGTACTTC. Translated, it gives CSVRGWLAGVYERYF.

The rearrangement links TRBV5-5 to TRBJ1-5; unclear D gene. CDR1 is SGHKS and CDR2 is YYEKEE in the germline V gene (reference sequence). The germline V and J ends were trimmed by 3 bases and 5 bases, with 9 bases remaining between them. The CDR3 runs 13 residues. For the CDR3, the DNA is TGTGCCAGCAGCTCCAACCAAGATCAGCCCCAGCATTTT. Its protein product is CASSSNQDQPQHF.

The rearrangement links TRBV9 to TRBJ1-6, with TRBD1 matching 9 bases. CDR1 and CDR2 from the germline V gene are SGDLS and YYNGEE. This CDR3 is built from 16 residues. V shed 3 bases, J shed 9 bases, and the junction held 10 bases outside the gene matches. The CDR3 region has the DNA TGTGCCAGCAGCGCCTCTCACAGGGGGCTTATTTCACCCCTCCACTTT. It encodes CASSASHRGLISPLHF.

As DNA, the CDR3 is TGTGCCAGCAGCGTCCCGGGACTAGTCCATAACACCGGGGAGCTGTTTTTT. Translating it yields CASSVPGLVHNTGELFF. The V and J genes are TRBV9 and TRBJ2-2; the match to TRBD2 covers 8 bases. Per the germline V gene, CDR1 is SGDLS and CDR2 is YYNGEE. The CDR3 is 17 residues long. Trimming cost V 2 bases and J 2 bases; bases outside gene matches: 8. Looking up the rest from reference TRBV9 and TRBJ2-2 gives the full variable domain: DSGVTQTPKHLITATGQRVTLRCSPRSGDLSVYWYQQSLDQGLQFLIQYYNGEERAKGNILERFSAQQFPDLHSELNLSSLELGDSALYFCASSVPGLVHNTGELFFGEGSRLTVL.

The chain links TRBV7-9 to TRBJ1-5, with no clear D. The CDR3 runs to 13 residues. V shed 4 bases and J shed 8 bases, with 12 bases lying between them. The germline gives CDR1 SEHNR, CDR2 FQNEAQ (reference sequence). This CDR3 is CASSSTGVKPQHF. DNA for the CDR3: TGTGCCAGCAGCTCCACCGGGGTAAAGCCCCAGCATTTT.

In its sample, this clonotype was seen a few times. The chain carries TRBV4-1 and TRBJ2-7, with D possibly being TRBD1 (6 bases). Germline V gives CDR1 MGHRA, CDR2 YSYEKL. This CDR3 has 14 residues. The V and J ends lost 0 bases and 6 bases respectively, with 12 bases between them. CDR3 sequence reads: CASSQDSGAGEQYF. In DNA form, the CDR3 reads TGCGCCAGCAGCCAAGATTCAGGGGCAGGCGAGCAGTACTTC.

V usage is TRBV6-5 and J usage is TRBJ1-1, with 8 positions matching TRBD1. Germline values: CDR1 MNHEY, CDR2 SVGAGI. The CDR3 runs to 17 residues. Trimming took 0 bases from V and 6 from J; bases not matched to a gene: 12. In nucleotides, the CDR3 is TGTGCCAGCAGTTACTCGGACAGGGTCGAGGCTATTGCTGAAGCTTTCTTT. The encoded protein is CASSYSDRVEAIAEAFF.

This clonotype showed up just a few times. V is TRBV6-6 and J is TRBJ1-2; D is perhaps TRBD1 (5 bases). Looked up from germline, CDR1 is MNHNY and CDR2 is SVGAGI (reference sequence). Trimming took 1 base from V and 14 from J, leaving 14 bases between them. The CDR3 has 12 amino acids. The CDR3 nucleotides read TGTGCCAGCAGTTACTTAAGTAGCGGGACGACCTTC. Translating gives CASSYLSSGTTF.

This clonotype was counted many times. The chain couples TRBV7-2 to TRBJ1-5, with D uncertain. Per germline, CDR1 SGHTA and CDR2 FQGNSA. The CDR3 has 13 residues. The germline V and J ends were trimmed by 3 bases and 7 bases, with 10 bases remaining between them. The CDR3 here is CASSFEVRQPQHF. CDR3 bases: TGTGCCAGCAGCTTCGAAGTGAGGCAGCCCCAGCATTTT.

In its sample, this clonotype was seen once. The chain is built from TRBV2 and TRBJ1-3; 9 bases fit TRBD1. The germline gives CDR1 SNHLY, CDR2 FYNNEI. The CDR3 has 14 amino acids. The junction had 8 bases not matched to a gene; V was cut back by 6 bases and J by 8 bases. In nucleotides, the CDR3 is TGTGCCAGCAGCCTCGGACAGGGGATATACACCATATATTTT. It translates to CASSLGQGIYTIYF.

About this clonotype: The CDR3 does not end in the conserved phenylalanine or tryptophan, so this is likely a read error. The V and J genes are TRBV7-2 and TRBJ2-7; 9 bases fit TRBD2. V lost 1 base, J lost 2 bases, and 3 bases stayed unmatched. Germline lookup yields CDR1 SGHTA and CDR2 FQGNSA. There are 15 residues in the CDR3. The CDR3 nucleotides read TGTGCCAGCAGCTTAGGTGGCGGGGGGGCCTACGAGCAGTACCTC. Translation: CASSLGGGGAYEQYL.

This clonotype has ten or more counts. The V and J genes are TRBV20-1 and TRBJ1-1, with D unclear. This CDR3 has 13 amino acids. The germline gives CDR1 DFQATT, CDR2 SNEGSKA (reference sequence). Trimming cost V 6 bases and J 4 bases, with 15 bases left between them. CDR3 residues: CSARFPGSTEAFF. DNA for the CDR3: TGCAGTGCGCGGTTCCCAGGAAGCACTGAAGCTTTCTTT.

The sample holds a few counts of this clonotype. This chain connects TRBV7-9 to TRBJ1-3; D is ambiguous. Trimming pared 2 bases from V and 0 bases from J, leaving 11 bases between. This CDR3 has 16 amino acids. CDR1 is SEHNR and CDR2 is FQNEAQ in the germline V gene (reference sequence). CDR3 amino acids: CASSLFETPSGNTIYF. CDR3 bases: TGTGCCAGCAGCTTATTTGAAACTCCCTCTGGAAACACCATATATTTT.

This clonotype was counted at least ten times. The chain recombines TRBV20-1 with TRBJ1-4, with TRBD1 identical over 7 bases. Losses at the gene ends were 6 bases for V and 0 bases for J; bases not matched to a gene: 7. Germline V gene data show CDR1 as DFQATT and CDR2 as SNEGSKA (reference sequence). The CDR3 contains 15 residues. The chain's CDR3 is CSARTGGATNEKLFF. CDR3 DNA: TGCAGTGCCAGGACAGGTGGCGCAACTAATGAAAAACTGTTTTTT.

This clonotype has ten or more counts. J is TRBJ1-2 and V is TRBV6-5; D is ambiguous. Looked up from germline, CDR1 is MNHEY and CDR2 is SVGAGI. V lost 5 bases and J 5 bases, leaving 12 bases between the germline ends. This CDR3 region has 13 residues. DNA for the CDR3: TGTGCCAGCAGTCTCCCGTTTCGGTATGGCTACACCTTC. This gives the protein CASSLPFRYGYTF.